The sequence of this TCR beta chain was determined in a study of OX40 agonist ivuxolimab in advanced cancers. Study information: The diagnoses of dose-escalation patients were hepatocellular carcinoma, melanoma, renal cell or head and neck cancer. Study-level points and caveats: The average count of expanded clones was higher among CD8+ T cells than among CD4+. At 0.1 to 3.0 mg/kg and by week 6, CD4+ and CD8+ T cells in the blood had expanded clonally.

This clone has more than one count but fewer than ten. Its cognate antigen is unknown. Profiling relied on immunoSEQ multiplex PCR, and the TCRdb table lists in-frame clones only, not all of them. The table records over 50,000 clones, approximately 91% of them present only once. This CDR3 is 15 amino acids long. The V and J ends lost 2 bases and 5 bases, in that order; junction bases with no gene match: 2. Germline CDR1 reads SGHTA; CDR2 reads FQGTGA. This receptor was identified in an adult with an advanced solid tumor such as melanoma, head and neck, liver or kidney cancer. J is TRBJ2-7 and V is TRBV7-3; TRBD2 matches 14 bases. The sample in question was CD4+ or CD8+ T cells sorted from blood, obtained in a trial of the OX40 agonist ivuxolimab. The DNA of the CDR3 is TGTGCCAGCAGCTTAGGGACTAGCGGGAGTAACGAGCAGTACTTC. This codes for CASSLGTSGSNEQYF. Full variable domain (rest looked up from reference TRBV7-3 and TRBJ2-7): GAGVSQTPSNKVTEKGKYVELRCDPISGHTALYWYRQSLGQGPEFLIYFQGTGAADDSGLPNDRFFAVRPEGSVSTLKIQRTERGDSAVYLCASSLGTSGSNEQYFGPGTRLTVT.